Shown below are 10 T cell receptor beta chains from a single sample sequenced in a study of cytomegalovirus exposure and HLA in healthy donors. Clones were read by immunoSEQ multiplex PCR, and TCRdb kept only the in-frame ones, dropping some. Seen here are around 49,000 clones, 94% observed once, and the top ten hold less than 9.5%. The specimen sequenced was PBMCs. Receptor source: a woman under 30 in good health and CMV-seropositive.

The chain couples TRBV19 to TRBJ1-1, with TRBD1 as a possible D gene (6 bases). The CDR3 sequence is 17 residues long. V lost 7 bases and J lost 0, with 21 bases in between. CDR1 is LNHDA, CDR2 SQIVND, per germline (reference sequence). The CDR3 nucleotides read TGTGCCAGTAACAACGCGAACTTAGGGGGGGTGAACACTGAAGCTTTCTTT. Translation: CASNNANLGGVNTEAFF.

The DNA of the CDR3 is TGTGCCAGTAGTATCAGGGCTAACAGGGCCGACTCCTACGAGCAGTACTTC. Translation: CASSIRANRADSYEQYF. The genes are TRBV19 and TRBJ2-7; D is perhaps TRBD1 (6 bases). V lost 3 bases and J lost 0, with 18 bases in between. The CDR3 has 17 residues. From germline, CDR1 is LNHDA and CDR2 SQIVND (reference sequence).

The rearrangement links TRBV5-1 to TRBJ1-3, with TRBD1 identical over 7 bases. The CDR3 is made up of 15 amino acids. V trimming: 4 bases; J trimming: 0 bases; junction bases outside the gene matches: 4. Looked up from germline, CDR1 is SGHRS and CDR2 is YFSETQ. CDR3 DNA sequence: TGCGCCAGCAGCGATGGGACAGCCTCTGGAAACACCATATATTTT. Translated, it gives CASSDGTASGNTIYF.

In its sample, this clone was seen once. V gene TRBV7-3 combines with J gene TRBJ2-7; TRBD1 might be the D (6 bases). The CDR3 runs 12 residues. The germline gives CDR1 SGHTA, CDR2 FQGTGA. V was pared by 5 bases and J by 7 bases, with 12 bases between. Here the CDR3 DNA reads TGTGCCAGCAGCCCGACAGGCGTGGAGCAGTACTTC. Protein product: CASSPTGVEQYF.

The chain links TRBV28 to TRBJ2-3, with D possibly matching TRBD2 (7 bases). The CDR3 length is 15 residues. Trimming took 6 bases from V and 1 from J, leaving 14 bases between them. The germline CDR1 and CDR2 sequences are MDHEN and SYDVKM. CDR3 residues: CASRKGGGRTDTQYF. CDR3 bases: TGTGCCAGCAGGAAAGGCGGGGGCCGCACAGATACGCAGTATTTT.

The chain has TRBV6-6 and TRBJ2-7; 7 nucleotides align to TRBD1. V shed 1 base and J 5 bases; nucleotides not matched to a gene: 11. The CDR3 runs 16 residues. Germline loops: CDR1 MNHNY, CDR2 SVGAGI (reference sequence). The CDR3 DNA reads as TGTGCCAGCAGTTACTTTGGACAGGAACAATTTAACGAGCAGTACTTC. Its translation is CASSYFGQEQFNEQYF.

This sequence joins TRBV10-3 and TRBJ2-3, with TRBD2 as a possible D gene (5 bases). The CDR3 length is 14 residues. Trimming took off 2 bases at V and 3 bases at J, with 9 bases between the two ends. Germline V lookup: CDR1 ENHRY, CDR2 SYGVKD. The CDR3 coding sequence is TGTGCCATCAGTGAGGTCGGGGAAACAGATACGCAGTATTTT. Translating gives CAISEVGETDTQYF.

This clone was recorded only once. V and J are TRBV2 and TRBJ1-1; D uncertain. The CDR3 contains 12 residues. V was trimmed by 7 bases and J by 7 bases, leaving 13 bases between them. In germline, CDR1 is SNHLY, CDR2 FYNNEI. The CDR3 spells CASIRPGNEAFF. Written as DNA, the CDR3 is TGTGCCAGCATTCGCCCGGGGAATGAAGCTTTCTTT.

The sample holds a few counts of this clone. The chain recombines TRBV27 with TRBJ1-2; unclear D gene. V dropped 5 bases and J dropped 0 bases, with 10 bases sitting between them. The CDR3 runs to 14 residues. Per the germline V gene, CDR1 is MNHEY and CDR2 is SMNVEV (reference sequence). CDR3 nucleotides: TGTGCCAGCAGTCCCCGGAGTCCTAACTATGGCTACACCTTC. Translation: CASSPRSPNYGYTF.

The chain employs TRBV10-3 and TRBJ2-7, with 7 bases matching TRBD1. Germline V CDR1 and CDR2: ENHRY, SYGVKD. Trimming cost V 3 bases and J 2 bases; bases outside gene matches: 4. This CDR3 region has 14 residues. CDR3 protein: CAISERDRAYEQYF. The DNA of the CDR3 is TGTGCCATCAGTGAAAGGGACAGAGCCTACGAGCAGTACTTC.